This T cell receptor beta chain was observed in a study of control samples from healthy donors and cancer patients. V lost 4 bases to trimming and J lost 4 bases; unmatched junction nucleotides: 10. CDR1 is MGHRA and CDR2 is YSYEKL in the germline V gene. The CDR3 length is 16 residues. The assay was immunoSEQ multiplex PCR, and TCRdb's table has in-frame clones only and misses some. The sample lists approximately 150,000 clones, about 89% seen once, with about 7.1% in the top ten. The chain joins TRBV4-1 to TRBJ1-5, with TRBD1 identical over 7 bases. The sample comprised blood. This TCR derives from a man younger than 35 in good health. Written as DNA, the CDR3 is TGCGCCAGCAGCCCCCAGGGGGGATTGGGGAATCAGCCCCAGCATTTT. Its translation: CASSPQGGLGNQPQHF.